The 13 T cell receptor beta chains below come from one sample, sequenced in a study of tumour-infiltrating T cells in Burkitt lymphoma. Measured with immunoSEQ multiplex PCR; TCRdb has only the in-frame clones, and not every one. Counted here are 10,000 or so clones, approximately 56% occurring once; the ten biggest clones make up more than 5.5%. The specimen sequenced was tumor tissue. The source of these receptors is a human donor with diffuse large B-cell lymphoma.

The chain uses TRBV27 and TRBJ2-3; TRBD1 aligns across 7 bases. Germline V gene data show CDR1 as MNHEY and CDR2 as SMNVEV (reference sequence). The CDR3 contains 15 residues. V shed 5 bases, J shed 3 bases, and the junction held 8 bases outside the gene matches. CDR3 in amino acids: CASSAYRGWTDTQYF. The CDR3 DNA reads TGTGCCAGCAGTGCCTACAGGGGTTGGACAGATACGCAGTATTTT.

The chain recombines TRBV7-9 with TRBJ2-5, with 7 bases that match TRBD2. This CDR3 spans 16 amino acids. V was clipped by 5 bases and J by 2 bases; unmatched bases: 11. CDR1 and CDR2 from the germline V gene are SEHNR and FQNEAQ (reference sequence). The CDR3 spells CASSPPLAAGQETQYF. The CDR3 DNA reads as TGTGCCAGCAGCCCCCCGTTGGCAGCGGGGCAAGAGACCCAGTACTTC.

V gene TRBV6-1 combines with J gene TRBJ2-1, with TRBD1 identical over 8 bases. Trimming at V came to 8 bases and at J to 2 bases, leaving 5 bases not matched to a gene. This CDR3 region has 14 residues. Germline CDR1 is MNHNS and CDR2 is SASEGT. The CDR3 DNA reads as TGTGCCAGCGGACAGGGAATGACCTACAATGAGCAGTTCTTC. It specifies CASGQGMTYNEQFF.

The sample holds one count of this clone. The J gene is TRBJ1-2, the V gene TRBV7-9, with 9 nucleotides matching TRBD1. This CDR3 is 18 amino acids long. V lost 1 base to trimming and J lost 1 base; unmatched junction nucleotides: 10. The germline CDR1 and CDR2 sequences are SEHNR and FQNEAQ (reference sequence). DNA for the CDR3: TGTGCCAGCAGCTTAGTGGCCAGGGGACAGGGCAGTAACTATGGCTACACCTTC. Residues: CASSLVARGQGSNYGYTF.

V is TRBV7-9 and J is TRBJ1-4; tentative D call: TRBD1 (6 bases). From germline, CDR1 is SEHNR and CDR2 FQNEAQ (reference sequence). The CDR3 consists of 16 residues. Trimming cost V 4 bases and J 6 bases, with 18 bases left between them. CDR3 residues: CASSSAVGTLYEKLFF. CDR3 coding DNA: TGTGCCAGCAGCTCCGCCGTCGGGACACTCTATGAAAAACTGTTTTTT.

The CDR3 sequence: CASSLRGRLNTEAFF. DNA for the CDR3: TGCGCCAGCAGCTTGCGAGGACGGCTCAACACTGAAGCTTTCTTT. The chain employs TRBV5-1 and TRBJ1-1, with D unresolved. The germline CDR1 and CDR2 sequences are SGHRS and YFSETQ. This CDR3 has 15 amino acids. V lost 1 base and J lost 2, with 12 bases in between.

The chain carries TRBV2 and TRBJ1-2; the match to TRBD1 covers 7 bases. Looked up from germline, CDR1 is SNHLY and CDR2 is FYNNEI. The CDR3 contains 13 residues. V dropped 6 bases and J dropped 2; count of bases not matched to a gene: 3. The DNA for the CDR3 is TGTGCCAGCAGCGCGACAGGGAACTATGGCTACACCTTC. This translates into CASSATGNYGYTF.

This clone occurred a few times. V is TRBV5-1 and J is TRBJ1-6; D is unresolved. The germline V gene encodes CDR1 SGHRS and CDR2 YFSETQ. The germline V and J ends were trimmed by 0 bases and 7 bases, with 11 bases remaining between them. The CDR3 has 15 amino acids. The CDR3 region has the DNA TGCGCCAGCAGCTTGGACGTCCCCTGGAATTCACCCCTCCACTTT. It encodes CASSLDVPWNSPLHF.

The sample holds a few counts of this clone. CDR3 sequence reads: CASSTYSQGTGELFF. In DNA form, the CDR3 reads TGTGCCAGCAGCACCTATTCACAGGGAACCGGGGAGCTGTTTTTT. This rearrangement joins TRBV7-8 to TRBJ2-2; possibly TRBD1 for D (6 bases). Looked up from germline, CDR1 is SGHVS and CDR2 is FQNEAQ. The CDR3 runs 15 residues. Between the trimmed V and J ends, which lost 5 bases and 5 bases, there was a span of 15 bases.

The gene calls are TRBV19 and TRBJ2-1; D remains ambiguous. CDR3 size: 11 residues. CDR1 is LNHDA and CDR2 is SQIVND in the germline V gene (reference sequence). V lost 10 bases and J lost 5, with 9 bases in between. In nucleotides, the CDR3 is TGTGCCACCCTTTGGGACAATGAGCAGTTCTTC. It translates to CATLWDNEQFF.

The rearrangement links TRBV7-2 to TRBJ1-2; no firm D call. The CDR3 runs 12 residues. Germline-derived CDR1 and CDR2 are SGHTA and FQGNSA. V lost 5 bases to trimming and J lost 4 bases, with 8 bases between them. The CDR3 DNA follows: TGTGCCAGCAGCCTCGAGTTCTATGGCTACACCTTC. Translating it yields CASSLEFYGYTF.

The chain couples TRBV10-3 to TRBJ1-2, with 8 bases identical to TRBD1. V lost 4 bases to trimming and J lost 14 bases; unmatched junction nucleotides: 9. Germline V gene sequence: CDR1 ENHRY, CDR2 SYGVKD. The CDR3 runs 12 residues. The CDR3 here is CAISAGTGAGTF. The DNA for the CDR3 is TGTGCCATCAGTGCTGGGACAGGCGCTGGAACCTTC.

The chain uses TRBV7-9 and TRBJ1-2; D is uncertain. V was clipped by 10 bases and J by 8 bases, with 20 bases between them. The CDR3 runs 13 residues. Germline V gene sequence: CDR1 SEHNR, CDR2 FQNEAQ (reference sequence). CDR3 amino acids: CATSADAGRGYTF. In DNA form, the CDR3 reads TGTGCCACCTCAGCGGACGCGGGTCGAGGCTACACCTTC.